This TCR beta chain was found in a study of blood T cell repertoires in COVID-19. CDR1 and CDR2 (germline): LGHDT, YNNKEL (reference sequence). The CDR3 spans 13 residues. V trimming: 6 bases; J trimming: 5 bases; junction bases outside the gene matches: 6. Repertoires were generated with immunoSEQ multiplex PCR, while TCRdb's copy carries only in-frame clones and drops some. The data hold under 75,000 clones, with roughly 89% observed a single time. Sequenced input: peripheral blood. The source is a man aged 25-45 years with acute or convalescent COVID-19. This chain connects TRBV3-1 (or the pseudogene TRBV3-2) to TRBJ2-5, with 7 positions matching TRBD1. The CDR3 coding sequence is TGTGCCAGCAGACACTACAGGGGCGAGACCCAGTACTTC. This gives the protein CASRHYRGETQYF.